The rows below give T cell receptor beta chains drawn from one sample of a study of cytomegalovirus exposure and HLA in healthy donors. TCRdb's copy holds only in-frame clones and misses some; the assay was immunoSEQ multiplex PCR. The sample shows roughly 130,000 clones, 88% of them seen only once. Sequencing was done on a sample of PBMCs. Receptors were obtained from a middle-aged woman in good health and CMV-seronegative. The CDR3 runs from the conserved cysteine through the conserved F or W. D genes are given only for firm matches. Clone size is not always given. Where it is, it says once, few, many or a class for expanded clones.

j_call | v_call | d_call | clone_size | cdr3_aa | cdr3_nt
TRBJ2-7 | TRBV6-4 | TRBD2 | . | CASSGEREGPKEQYF | TGTGCCAGCAGTGGCGAGCGGGAGGGCCCCAAAGAGCAGTACTTC
TRBJ2-7 | TRBV14 | TRBD1 | . | CASSPPGTVDYEQYF | TGTGCCAGCAGCCCCCCCGGGACAGTTGACTACGAGCAGTACTTC
TRBJ2-7 | TRBV2 | . | . | CASSDQTDYEQYF | TGTGCCAGCAGTGACCAGACAGACTACGAGCAGTACTTC
TRBJ2-6 | TRBV5-5 | . | few | CASSLAFQSGANVLTF | TGTGCCAGCAGCTTGGCCTTCCAGTCTGGGGCCAACGTCCTGACTTTC
TRBJ1-4 | TRBV28 | . | . | CASRRQRGEKLFF | TGTGCCTCCCGGCGCCAGAGAGGAGAAAAACTGTTTTTT
TRBJ2-3 | TRBV19 | . | . | CASTGRTPPSTDTQYF | TGTGCCAGTACTGGCCGCACGCCTCCTAGCACAGATACGCAGTATTTT
TRBJ2-4 | TRBV2 | TRBD1 | . | CASTEYRQGWAKNIQYF | TGTGCCAGCACCGAGTACAGACAGGGATGGGCCAAAAACATTCAGTACTTC
TRBJ1-3 | TRBV10-3 | . | . | CAISVGSWRSGNTIYF | TGTGCCATCAGCGTCGGGAGTTGGCGATCGGGAAACACCATATATTTT
TRBJ1-6 | TRBV6-6 | TRBD1 | . | CASSYVDRGSPLHF | TGTGCCAGCAGTTACGTGGACAGGGGATCACCCCTCCACTTT
TRBJ1-1 | TRBV18 | . | few | CASSPIGETTEAFF | TGTGCCAGCTCACCAATTGGGGAGACCACTGAAGCTTTCTTT
TRBJ2-3 | TRBV11-3 | . | once | CASSLEPSGQTSTDTQYF | TGTGCCAGCAGCTTGGAGCCCTCCGGACAGACTAGCACAGATACGCAGTATTTT
TRBJ2-7 | TRBV27 | . | . | CASQSTGSYEQYF | TGTGCCAGTCAATCGACAGGCTCCTACGAGCAGTACTTC
TRBJ1-1 | TRBV5-1 | . | once | CASSLSTALLNTEAFF | TGCGCCAGCAGCTTGAGTACAGCCCTCTTGAACACTGAAGCTTTCTTT
TRBJ1-1 | TRBV7-2 | . | . | CASRPGQTLVEAFF | TGTGCCAGCAGGCCAGGACAGACTTTAGTTGAAGCTTTCTTT
TRBJ2-1 | TRBV7-9 | TRBD2 | . | CASSLGTSGRNEQFF | TGTGCCAGCAGCTTGGGGACTAGCGGGAGGAATGAGCAGTTCTTC
TRBJ2-3 | TRBV28 | . | . | CASSPRRADADTQYF | TGTGCCAGCAGTCCGAGGCGGGCAGACGCAGATACGCAGTATTTT
TRBJ1-1 | TRBV5-1 | TRBD1 | few | CASSSATGGGWNTEAFF | TGCGCCAGCAGCTCGGCGACAGGGGGAGGGTGGAACACTGAAGCTTTCTTT
TRBJ2-3 | TRBV9 | TRBD2 | . | CASSVKGLGTGDTQYF | TGTGCCAGCAGCGTAAAAGGACTAGGGACGGGGGATACGCAGTATTTT
TRBJ2-5 | TRBV7-9 | . | . | CASSSRRGLEETQYF | TGTGCCAGCAGCTCACGTCGGGGGTTGGAAGAGACCCAGTACTTC
TRBJ1-1 | TRBV29-1 | . | . | CSVERGGGTEAFF | TGCAGCGTTGAAAGGGGAGGAGGCACTGAAGCTTTCTTT
TRBJ1-5 | TRBV2 | TRBD1 | few | CASSFDRADQPQHF | TGTGCCAGCAGTTTCGACAGGGCCGATCAGCCCCAGCATTTT
TRBJ2-7 | TRBV7-2 | . | . | CASSLASTPSYEQYF | TGTGCCAGCAGCTTAGCCTCGACACCTTCCTACGAGCAGTACTTC
TRBJ1-2 | TRBV7-2 | TRBD1 | . | CAGTVDGYTF | TGTGCCGGGACAGTCGATGGCTACACCTTC
TRBJ2-7 | TRBV7-9 | TRBD1 | . | CSSGIPGQGFEQYF | TGTTCCAGCGGGATACCGGGACAGGGGTTCGAGCAGTACTTC
TRBJ2-7 | TRBV18 | . | . | CASSPVSGGSYEQYF | TGTGCCAGCTCACCGGTCTCTGGAGGCAGTTACGAGCAGTACTTC
TRBJ1-1 | TRBV28 | . | . | CASSLLRPYPYTEAFF | TGTGCCAGCAGTTTACTGAGGCCTTACCCATACACTGAAGCTTTCTTT
TRBJ2-5 | TRBV5-1 | . | . | CASSLGGSRETQYF | TGCGCCAGCAGCTTGGGAGGGAGCAGGGAGACCCAGTACTTC
TRBJ2-3 | TRBV25-1 | . | . | CASSNRVNTDTQYF | TGTGCCAGCAGTAACAGGGTTAACACAGATACGCAGTATTTT
TRBJ1-1 | TRBV11-2 | . | . | CASSSPGPEAFF | TGTGCCAGCAGCTCTCCGGGTCCTGAAGCTTTCTTT
TRBJ1-4 | TRBV6-5 | . | . | CASSLGYRATNEKLFF | TGTGCCAGCAGTTTGGGTTACAGGGCAACTAATGAAAAACTGTTTTTT
TRBJ2-4 | TRBV4-1 | . | once | CASSQVAGQNIQYF | TGCGCCAGCAGCCAAGTTGCCGGTCAAAACATTCAGTACTTC
TRBJ2-7 | TRBV15 | TRBD2 | . | CATSRGNSGAYEQYF | TGTGCCACCAGCAGAGGTAATAGCGGGGCCTACGAGCAGTACTTC
TRBJ2-2 | TRBV7-2 | TRBD2 | once | CASSLFGRAFGELFF | TGTGCCAGCAGCTTGTTCGGGAGGGCCTTCGGGGAGCTGTTTTTT